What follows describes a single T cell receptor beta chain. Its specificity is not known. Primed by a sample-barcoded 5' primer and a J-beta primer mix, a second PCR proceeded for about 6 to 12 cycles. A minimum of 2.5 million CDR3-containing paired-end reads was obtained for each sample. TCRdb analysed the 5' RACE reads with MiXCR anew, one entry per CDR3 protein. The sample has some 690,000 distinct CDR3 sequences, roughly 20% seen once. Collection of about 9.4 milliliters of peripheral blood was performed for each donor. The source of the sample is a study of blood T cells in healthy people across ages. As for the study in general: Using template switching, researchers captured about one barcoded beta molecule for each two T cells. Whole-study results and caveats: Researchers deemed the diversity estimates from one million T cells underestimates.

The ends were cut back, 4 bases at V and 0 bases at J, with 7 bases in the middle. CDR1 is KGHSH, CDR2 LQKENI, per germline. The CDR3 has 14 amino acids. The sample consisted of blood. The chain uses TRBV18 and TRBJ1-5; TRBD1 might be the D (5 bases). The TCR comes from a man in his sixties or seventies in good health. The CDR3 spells CASSQQDSNQPQHF. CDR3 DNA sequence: TGTGCCAGCTCACAACAGGATAGCAATCAGCCCCAGCATTTT.